The clone carrying this T cell receptor beta chain was found many times. What it binds is unknown. The data are from a study of T cells in Graves' hyperthyroidism and ophthalmopathy. Study-level results: Ophthalmopathy, which appeared later, was predicted by the model a median around 6.9 months before onset.

CDR1 SGHNT and CDR2 YENEEA come from the germline V gene. Trimming left V 5 bases short and J 5 bases short, with 9 bases between. The CDR3 has 12 residues. RNA transcripts were the template for amplifying TCR beta CDR3 regions. HTBI primers were the set used in a first-round RT-PCR of the TCR CDR3. TCRdb redid the calling of the multiplex PCR reads with MiXCR, one entry per CDR3 protein. Of roughly 740,000 distinct CDR3 sequences listed, 16% are singletons. No ophthalmopathy progression within 18 months constituted stable Graves' hyperthyroidism. The clonotype originates from a man aged 18 to 29 with Graves' hyperthyroidism. The sequenced material came from blood. The J gene is TRBJ2-5, the V gene TRBV11-3; D ambiguous. The DNA for the CDR3 is TGTGCCAGCAGCAAAGGAAGGGAGACCCAGTACTTC. This gives the protein CASSKGRETQYF. Looking up the rest from reference TRBV11-3 and TRBJ2-5 gives the full variable domain: EAGVVQSPRYKIIEKKQPVAFWCNPISGHNTLYWYLQNLGQGPELLIRYENEEAVDDSQLPKDRFSAERLKGVDSTLKIQPAELGDSAVYLCASSKGRETQYFGPGTRLLVL.